The rows below give T cell receptor beta chains drawn from one sample of a study of control samples from healthy donors and cancer patients. Data came from immunoSEQ multiplex PCR; TCRdb stores just in-frame clones and leaves some out. The sample yields over 100,000 clones, about 93% seen once. Material: blood. Receptors originate from a man in his forties in good health. Both conserved end residues are trimmed from each CDR3.

v_call	j_call	cdr3_aa
TRBV20-1	TRBJ1-1	SASRAEAF
TRBV7-9	TRBJ1-6	ASSPPGHQNSPLH
TRBV2	TRBJ2-5	ASSETSGYLETQY
TRBV2	TRBJ1-2	ASRGGRQNYGYT
TRBV2	TRBJ2-7	ARATDSSSYEQY
TRBV14	TRBJ1-3	ASSRLLEGTGNTIY
TRBV6-1	TRBJ2-1	ASSERGSSYNEQF
TRBV5-1	TRBJ2-2	ASSLEPSPGELF
TRBV7-2	TRBJ2-5	ASGRTGQETQY
TRBV5-1	TRBJ1-4	ASSLGLIQPTNEKLF
TRBV12-3/TRBV12-4	TRBJ1-3	ASSFRNTIY
TRBV28	TRBJ1-1	ASSLFSGAF
TRBV6-5	TRBJ2-7	ASTGDTSYEQY
TRBV6-4	TRBJ2-3	ASSDTTGLAGRFTDTQY
TRBV7-8	TRBJ2-7	ASSLVARTGSSYEQY
TRBV3-1/TRBV3-2	TRBJ2-7	ASSRSGGFEQY
TRBV10-3	TRBJ1-2	AISETAYYGYT
TRBV2	TRBJ1-5	AARGDGNQPQH
TRBV4-1	TRBJ2-1	ASSPGLLDNEQF
TRBV19	TRBJ2-2	ASRGSGVITGELF
TRBV7-2	TRBJ2-7	ASSLVGRRQGFYEQY
TRBV5-1	TRBJ2-5	ASSLQGGETQY
TRBV3-1/TRBV3-2	TRBJ2-7	ASSQGPYEQY
TRBV28	TRBJ2-1	ASSNLGGSFQF
TRBV6-5	TRBJ1-5	ASSYGNNQPQH
TRBV21-1	TRBJ1-5	ASSTQAYVYSNQPQH
TRBV29-1	TRBJ1-1	SVDLGGNTEAF
TRBV2	TRBJ2-7	ASSTSGGSTEQY
TRBV5-1	TRBJ1-2	ASSLMGQGNSGYT
TRBV5-8	TRBJ2-5	ASSFSGEQY
TRBV6-1	TRBJ2-1	ASSKAGSSYNEQF
TRBV2	TRBJ2-6	ASRWGRSGANVLT
TRBV29-1	TRBJ2-1	SVHEGTGGYNEQF
TRBV30	TRBJ1-4	AWSANEKLF
TRBV18	TRBJ2-7	ASSPPVGAEQY
TRBV2	TRBJ2-5	ASGYSSTQY
TRBV12-3/TRBV12-4	TRBJ2-2	ASSWGTGELF
TRBV21-1	TRBJ1-2	ASREGAHGYT
TRBV9	TRBJ2-1	ASSGPLAGGRNEQF
TRBV6-1	TRBJ1-5	ASSERMGTQPQH
TRBV10-3	TRBJ2-5	AITSSFEETQY
TRBV2	TRBJ2-3	ASSERGTGGRDTQY
TRBV19	TRBJ1-5	ASTLLVSGVGQPQH